The 26 T cell receptor beta chains below were found in one sample sequenced in a study of shared clonotypes between healthy human individuals. Repertoires were generated with immunoSEQ multiplex PCR, while TCRdb's copy carries only in-frame clones and drops some. Of some 530,000 clones in the sample, over 70% were seen once. Material: PBMCs. The receptors shown here come from a woman in her forties in good health. Some clones in this sample may be carry-over from other donors' samples.

This chain links TRBV30 with TRBJ2-4; TRBD2 aligns across 10 bases. Per the germline V gene, CDR1 is GTSNPN and CDR2 is SVGIG (reference sequence). V lost 2 bases to trimming and J lost 5 bases; unmatched junction nucleotides: 6. This CDR3 is built from 15 residues. CDR3 loop: CAWSRLAGAENIQYF. CDR3 nucleotides: TGTGCCTGGAGTAGGCTAGCGGGAGCGGAAAACATTCAGTACTTC.

This clone appeared a few times. The V call is TRBV14, the J call TRBJ2-2, with 9 bases identical to TRBD2. Germline V gene sequence: CDR1 SGHDN, CDR2 FVKESK. V shed 1 base, J shed 5 bases, and the junction held 8 bases outside the gene matches. There are 17 residues in the CDR3. Here the CDR3 reads CASSQGPAGGQTGELFF. The DNA for the CDR3 is TGTGCCAGCAGCCAAGGTCCGGCGGGAGGGCAAACCGGGGAGCTGTTTTTT.

The chain recombines TRBV28 with TRBJ1-1, with D unclear. This CDR3 contains 13 residues. Trimming removed 5 bases at V and 0 bases at J, with 7 bases between. Germline V gene sequence: CDR1 MDHEN, CDR2 SYDVKM. The CDR3 region is CASSEGVNTEAFF. For the CDR3, the DNA is TGTGCCAGCAGTGAGGGAGTGAACACTGAAGCTTTCTTT.

Of note for this clone: This sequence is one base from a far larger clone and is likely a read error. This sample also contains other DNA sequences that code for the same CDR3. The chain joins TRBV5-1 to TRBJ1-2; D gene ambiguous. Germline values: CDR1 SGHRS, CDR2 YFSETQ. Deletions cut 4 bases from V and 4 bases from J, with 17 bases between. The CDR3 is made up of 15 amino acids. The CDR3 bases are TGCGCCAGCAGCACGACGGGGTTGAGGAGCTATGGCTACACCTTC. Translated, it gives CASSTTGLRSYGYTF.

The chain carries TRBV5-5 and TRBJ1-3, with D uncertain. Germline lookup yields CDR1 SGHKS and CDR2 YYEKEE (reference sequence). The length of the CDR3 is 12 residues. Trimming stripped 0 bases from V and 4 bases from J, with 2 bases between. This CDR3 is CASSLDGNTIYF. The CDR3 coding sequence is TGTGCCAGCAGCTTGGACGGAAACACCATATATTTT.

In this sample, this clone turned up a few times. This sequence joins TRBV27 and TRBJ2-7, with D hard to call. Trimming removed 5 bases from V and 0 bases from J, with 11 bases in between. Germline CDR1 MNHEY, CDR2 SMNVEV (reference sequence). The CDR3 consists of 14 residues. The DNA for the CDR3 is TGTGCCAGCAGTAACCGGATGGACTCCTACGAGCAGTACTTC. Translation: CASSNRMDSYEQYF.

The sample holds one count of this clone. V and J are TRBV6-6 and TRBJ1-1, with D possibly matching TRBD1 (5 bases). Germline-derived CDR1 and CDR2 are MNHNY and SVGAGI (reference sequence). Trimming pared 6 bases from V and 5 bases from J, leaving 16 bases between. This CDR3 region has 14 residues. The CDR3 sequence: CASSPLEQGTEAFF. The CDR3 DNA follows: TGTGCCAGCAGCCCCCTTGAGCAGGGAACTGAAGCTTTCTTT.

This clone showed up just once. The chain combines TRBV29-1 with TRBJ2-2; 15 bases line up with TRBD2. Germline-derived CDR1 and CDR2 are SQVTM and ANQGSEA. Unmatched junction bases numbered 9, after V lost 6 bases and J lost 4 bases. This CDR3 spans 17 amino acids. For the CDR3, the DNA is TGCAGCGTCGACGGACTAGCGGGAGGGCGAGCCACCGGGGAGCTGTTTTTT. It specifies CSVDGLAGGRATGELFF.

Here the CDR3 DNA reads TGTGCCAGCAGAAGACTAGCGGGAGACACAGATACGCAGTATTTT. Protein sequence: CASRRLAGDTDTQYF. The chain employs TRBV28 and TRBJ2-3, with TRBD2 matching over 12 bases. CDR3 size: 15 residues. The germline V gene encodes CDR1 MDHEN and CDR2 SYDVKM. With V trimmed by 6 bases and J by 2 bases, 3 bases remained unmatched.

This clone was seen just once. A much larger clone sits a single nucleotide away, making a read error possible. At the DNA level, this CDR3 is encoded by other sequences in the same sample as well. This chain connects TRBV7-2 to TRBJ2-3, with D maybe TRBD2 (5 bases). V was clipped by 0 bases and J by 6 bases, with 10 bases between them. This CDR3 region has 14 residues. Looked up from germline, CDR1 is SGHTA and CDR2 is FQGNSA. DNA of the CDR3: TGTGCCAGCAGCTTAGCGGGAGCCGAGGATACGCAGTATTTT. It translates to CASSLAGAEDTQYF.

This clone was observed a single time. The chain links TRBV6-1 to TRBJ2-7; D may be TRBD2 (5 bases). CDR3 length equals 14 residues. V was pared by 7 bases and J by 4 bases, with 17 bases between. Looked up from germline, CDR1 is MNHNS and CDR2 is SASEGT. CDR3 loop: CASTLRGGNYEQYF. CDR3 coding DNA: TGTGCCAGCACACTCCGGGGTGGTAATTACGAGCAGTACTTC.

The chain employs TRBV6-1 and TRBJ1-4; D possibly corresponds to TRBD1 (5 bases). This CDR3 has 14 amino acids. V lost 3 bases and J 5 bases, leaving 10 bases between the germline ends. Germline V gives CDR1 MNHNS, CDR2 SASEGT. The CDR3, as DNA: TGTGCCAGCAGTGATCCAGGGAGAAATGAAAAACTGTTTTTT. Protein sequence: CASSDPGRNEKLFF.

The chain employs TRBV4-1 and TRBJ1-5; D is undetermined. Trimming cost V 1 base and J 3 bases, with 7 bases left between them. The CDR3 spans 14 residues. Looked up from germline, CDR1 is MGHRA and CDR2 is YSYEKL. CDR3: CASSQVRVNQPQHF. The DNA for the CDR3 is TGCGCCAGCAGCCAAGTCCGCGTCAATCAGCCCCAGCATTTT.

This sequence joins TRBV5-4 and TRBJ1-1; 9 bases fit TRBD1. V lost 4 bases, J lost 10 bases, and 23 bases stayed unmatched. Per germline, CDR1 SGHNT and CDR2 YYREEE (reference sequence). CDR3 length: 18 amino acids. CDR3 bases: TGTGCCAGCAGCGACCCTACTGCCGGGACAGGGTACCTTGGGGTAGCTTTCTTT. Its protein product is CASSDPTAGTGYLGVAFF.

The V gene is TRBV18, the J gene TRBJ2-2, with D unclear. The V gene lost 3 bases and the J gene lost 0 bases, with 11 bases spanning the gap. CDR1 is KGHSH and CDR2 is LQKENI in the germline V gene. This CDR3 is built from 16 residues. CDR3 in DNA: TGTGCCAGCTCACCTTCAAATACCGCGAACACCGGGGAGCTGTTTTTT. It specifies CASSPSNTANTGELFF.

Details on this clone: The identical CDR3 is also encoded by other nucleotide sequences in the sample. The chain is built from TRBV27 and TRBJ2-1; TRBD2 aligns across 7 bases. Germline V lookup: CDR1 MNHEY, CDR2 SMNVEV (reference sequence). The CDR3 loop spans 14 amino acids. With V trimmed by 2 bases and J by 5 bases, 3 bases remained unmatched. CDR3 sequence reads: CASSLGLADNEQFF. CDR3 bases: TGTGCCAGCAGTTTAGGTCTAGCGGACAATGAGCAGTTCTTC.

The rearrangement uses TRBV11-2 and TRBJ2-1; D might be TRBD1 or TRBD2, each matching 6 bases. Germline CDR1 is SGHAT and CDR2 is FQNNGV. Trimming removed 7 bases from V and 9 bases from J, with 22 bases in between. The CDR3 runs 15 residues. Here the CDR3 reads CASTKVQGRNSEQFF. CDR3 coding DNA: TGTGCCAGCACCAAGGTCCAGGGGAGGAATAGTGAGCAGTTCTTC.

A remark on this clone: This likely reflects a read error, since a far larger clone is one base away. The V gene is TRBV6-5, the J gene TRBJ1-5; D unresolved. The CDR3 sequence is 14 residues long. V was clipped by 6 bases and J by 6 bases, with 15 bases between them. From germline, CDR1 is MNHEY and CDR2 SVGAGI. CDR3: CASSSHLQCQPQHF. The CDR3 coding sequence is TGTGCCAGCAGCTCCCACTTACAATGTCAGCCCCAGCATTTT.

There are a few counts of this clone. The chain carries TRBV11-2 and TRBJ1-1; 7 bases map to TRBD1. J was trimmed by 1 base and V by 5 bases; bases with no gene match: 7. The CDR3 has 15 residues. The germline V gene has CDR1 SGHAT and CDR2 FQNNGV. The CDR3 region has the DNA TGTGCCAGCAGCCGCCGGACAGGATGGAACACTGAAGCTTTCTTT. Its protein is CASSRRTGWNTEAFF.

The chain is built from TRBV15 and TRBJ1-4; D might be TRBD1 (6 bases). The germline gives CDR1 LNHNV, CDR2 YYDKDF (reference sequence). CDR3 length equals 15 residues. Trimming pared 4 bases from V and 3 bases from J, leaving 12 bases between. The CDR3 DNA follows: TGTGCCACCAGCAAAGTGACAGGCTCTAATGAAAAACTGTTTTTT. This gives the protein CATSKVTGSNEKLFF. The full variable domain, completed using reference TRBV15 and TRBJ1-4, is DAMVIQNPRYQVTQFGKPVTLSCSQTLNHNVMYWYQQKSSQAPKLLFHYYDKDFNNEADTPDNFQSRRPNTSFCFLDIRSPGLGDTAMYLCATSKVTGSNEKLFFGSGTQLSVL.

This clone was counted a single time. V is TRBV29-1 and J is TRBJ2-5, with 7 nucleotides matching TRBD1. Germline trimming cut 6 bases from V and 1 base from J; bases unmatched to any gene: 5. Germline values: CDR1 SQVTM, CDR2 ANQGSEA. The CDR3 runs 13 residues. The CDR3 loop is CSVGDSSQETQYF. The CDR3 nucleotides are TGCAGCGTGGGGGACAGCTCCCAAGAGACCCAGTACTTC.

The gene calls are TRBV4-2 and TRBJ2-2; 11 bases align to TRBD2. Germline CDR1 and CDR2: LGHNA and YNFKEQ. The CDR3 spans 17 residues. Trimming removed 0 bases from V and 4 bases from J; junction bases left unmatched: 4. The CDR3, as DNA: TGTGCCAGCAGCCAAGATCGTACTAGCGGGAGCACCGGGGAGCTGTTTTTT. This translates into CASSQDRTSGSTGELFF.

The sample holds a few counts of this clone. V gene TRBV6-1 combines with J gene TRBJ2-3; D is perhaps TRBD1 or TRBD2 (5 bases each). The V gene lost 0 bases and the J gene lost 4 bases, with 14 bases spanning the gap. Germline assignment: CDR1 MNHNS and CDR2 SASEGT. The CDR3 consists of 16 residues. The CDR3 here is CASSEAEGRGSDTQYF. CDR3 DNA sequence: TGTGCCAGCAGTGAAGCCGAGGGGAGAGGGTCAGATACGCAGTATTTT.

This chain joins TRBV11-2 and TRBJ1-1; the D gene is possibly TRBD1 (6 bases). This CDR3 spans 13 amino acids. V was clipped by 0 bases and J by 11 bases, with 13 bases between them. Germline V gene lookup returns CDR1 SGHAT and CDR2 FQNNGV. As DNA, the CDR3 is TGTGCCAGCAGCTTAGACAGGGGTGAGGCGGCTTTCTTT. Translated, it gives CASSLDRGEAAFF.

The rearrangement joins TRBV18 to TRBJ2-7; D tentatively fits TRBD1 or TRBD2 (5 bases each). Germline V gene data show CDR1 as KGHSH and CDR2 as LQKENI. V was shortened by 2 bases and J by 2 bases, with 10 bases between the two germline ends. The CDR3 runs 14 residues. The CDR3 region has the DNA TGTGCCAGCTCACCAAGAGGGGTTGCCTACGAGCAGTACTTC. As protein: CASSPRGVAYEQYF. Using reference TRBV18 and TRBJ2-7 for the parts outside the CDR3, the full variable domain is NAGVMQNPRHLVRRRGQEARLRCSPMKGHSHVYWYRQLPEEGLKFMVYLQKENIIDESGMPKERFSAEFPKEGPSILRIQQVVRGDSAAYFCASSPRGVAYEQYFGPGTRLTVT.

V and J are TRBV7-9 and TRBJ2-5; perhaps TRBD1 as D (7 bases). The CDR3 extends over 14 amino acids. Trimming pared 1 base from V and 7 bases from J, leaving 13 bases between. Germline CDR1 and CDR2: SEHNR and FQNEAQ (reference sequence). The DNA of the CDR3 is TGTGCCAGCAGCTTAGTGGAGGGGGCCGGGACCCAGTACTTC. Protein: CASSLVEGAGTQYF.